This T cell receptor (beta chain) was obtained from a study of T cell clonality in common variable immunodeficiency. Data came from immunoSEQ multiplex PCR; TCRdb stores just in-frame clones and leaves some out. Recorded here are about 19,000 clones, none singletons. Trimming removed 1 base from V and 7 bases from J, with 14 bases in between. CDR1 SQVTM and CDR2 ANQGSEA come from the germline V gene. This CDR3 region has 14 residues. Study-wide results and limits: Fewer TCRbeta clones were shared among CVID subjects than controls. Fewer deletions and N-nucleotide insertions were reportedly seen in common variable immunodeficiency TCR beta sequences. Repertoire-complication correlations in CVID were limited by patient heterogeneity.

This clone was counted ten times or more. Its specificity is unknown. The CDR3 goes on 3 residues after the read ends, and that part is filled in from the germline J gene. CVID subjects were neither ill nor on immunomodulatory or immunosuppressive medication at sampling. The rearrangement joins TRBV29-1 to TRBJ2-1, with D tentatively TRBD1 or TRBD2 (6 bases each). Sample: peripheral blood mononuclear cells. This TCR was sampled from a human donor with common variable immunodeficiency. The CDR3 DNA, read in part, is TGCAGCGTTGAAGTAAGAGGGGGAGGAAATGAG. Translating gives CSVEVRGGGNE. The whole CDR3 sequence is CSVEVRGGGNEQFF.